Below are 10 T cell receptor beta chains sequenced from a single sample in a study of neurological immune-mediated disorders. TCRdb reprocessed the 5' RACE reads with MiXCR, giving one entry per CDR3 protein. The repertoire holds about 41,000 distinct CDR3 sequences, 13% to 15% seen once, with approximately 4% in the top ten. The sample was CD4+ T cells from blood. These TCRs come from an older woman with HTLV-1-associated myelopathy (HAM/TSP).

In this sample, this clonotype turned up many times. The chain joins TRBV30 to TRBJ1-6; 7 positions match TRBD1. This CDR3 has 14 residues. Germline trimming cut 1 base from V and 5 bases from J; bases unmatched to any gene: 2. Germline V gene data show CDR1 as GTSNPN and CDR2 as SVGIG (reference sequence). For the CDR3, the DNA is TGTGCCTGGAGTGCAGGACAGGATAATTCACCCCTCCACTTT. Encoded protein: CAWSAGQDNSPLHF.

This clonotype was observed at least ten times. This chain connects TRBV29-1 to TRBJ1-1; D is ambiguous. The germline V gene has CDR1 SQVTM and CDR2 ANQGSEA. This CDR3 spans 12 amino acids. The germline V and J ends were trimmed by 7 bases and 1 base, with 10 bases remaining between them. CDR3 DNA: TGCAGCGCCTACGTCTCGAACACTGAAGCTTTCTTT. This codes for CSAYVSNTEAFF.

CDR3 region: CASRSRDSGETQYF. In DNA, the CDR3 is TGTGCCAGCAGGTCCCGGGACAGTGGAGAGACCCAGTACTTC. The J gene is TRBJ2-5, the V gene TRBV12-3 or TRBV12-4; 7 nucleotides align to TRBD1. Germline trimming cut 6 bases from V and 4 bases from J; bases unmatched to any gene: 8. This CDR3 has 14 amino acids.

This clonotype has at least ten counts. In DNA, the CDR3 is TGTGCCAGCACCCTAGAACAGGGGCTCTATGGCTACACCTTC. It specifies CASTLEQGLYGYTF. The V gene is TRBV12-3 or TRBV12-4, the J gene TRBJ1-2; TRBD1 aligns across 7 bases. The CDR3 runs to 14 residues. With V trimmed by 7 bases and J by 4 bases, 9 bases remained unmatched.

This clonotype has a count of ten or more. This chain joins TRBV29-1 and TRBJ1-2, with unresolved D. CDR1 is SQVTM, CDR2 ANQGSEA, per germline. This CDR3 region has 13 residues. V shed 2 bases and J shed 8 bases, with 15 bases lying between them. The CDR3 DNA follows: TGCAGCGTTGAAATATACGGGGATCGGGGCTACACCTTC. Translating it yields CSVEIYGDRGYTF.

This clonotype has a count of ten or more. The V call is TRBV9, the J call TRBJ1-1, with D tentatively TRBD1 (6 bases). The CDR3 is 14 amino acids. The germline V gene has CDR1 SGDLS and CDR2 YYNGEE. V shed 3 bases and J shed 2 bases, with 11 bases lying between them. As DNA, the CDR3 is TGTGCCAGCAGCGGTACAGGGTATAACACTGAAGCTTTCTTT. It translates to CASSGTGYNTEAFF.

This clonotype was detected many times. This chain links TRBV11-2 with TRBJ2-7; 8 nucleotides match TRBD2. V lost 6 bases to trimming and J lost 1 base; unmatched junction nucleotides: 11. Germline V CDR1 and CDR2: SGHAT, FQNNGV. The CDR3 is made up of 16 amino acids. The DNA for the CDR3 is TGTGCCAGCAGGCTACTCGGTCGGGGGGGGTCCTACGAGCAGTACTTC. This sequence encodes CASRLLGRGGSYEQYF.

This clonotype was observed many times. The chain combines TRBV7-9 with TRBJ2-3; 8 nucleotides match TRBD2. Germline V gene data show CDR1 as SEHNR and CDR2 as FQNEAQ (reference sequence). The CDR3 is 15 amino acids. Trimming cost V 1 base and J 1 base; bases outside gene matches: 1. CDR3 sequence: CASSLGAGGTDTQYF. The CDR3 coding sequence is TGTGCCAGCAGCTTAGGAGCGGGGGGCACAGATACGCAGTATTTT.

This clonotype occurred many times. The gene calls are TRBV20-1 and TRBJ2-3; 10 nucleotides agree with TRBD2. The germline V gene has CDR1 DFQATT and CDR2 SNEGSKA (reference sequence). The CDR3 is 19 residues long. Unmatched junction bases numbered 13, after V lost 1 base and J lost 0 bases. CDR3 in amino acids: CSARVASGGLPISTDTQYF. DNA for the CDR3: TGCAGTGCTAGAGTGGCTAGCGGGGGACTCCCGATTAGCACAGATACGCAGTATTTT.

In its sample, this clonotype was seen many times. The genes are TRBV12-3 or TRBV12-4 and TRBJ1-2; TRBD1 agrees at 9 bases. Trimming at V came to 6 bases and at J to 8 bases, leaving 7 bases not matched to a gene. The CDR3 is 13 residues long. In nucleotides, the CDR3 is TGTGCCAGCAGGTTGGGACAGGGAAGCGGCTACACCTTC. Its translation is CASRLGQGSGYTF.